What follows are 4 T cell receptor beta chains derived from one specimen sequenced in a study of blood T cell repertoires in COVID-19. The data were produced by immunoSEQ multiplex PCR, yet TCRdb's version contains in-frame clones alone and is incomplete. The sample carries about 53,000 clones, around nine tenths recorded once. The specimen sequenced was peripheral blood. Receptors originate from a man between 45 and 60 years old with acute or convalescent COVID-19.

The V gene is TRBV7-9, the J gene TRBJ1-4; the match to TRBD1 covers 7 bases. CDR1 and CDR2 from the germline V gene are SEHNR and FQNEAQ (reference sequence). After removal of 5 bases from V and 0 bases from J, the junction contained 9 bases not matched to a gene. The CDR3 contains 17 residues. CDR3 coding DNA: TGTGCCAGCAGCCCCACCGGGACAGATGCAACTAATGAAAAACTGTTTTTT. Translating gives CASSPTGTDATNEKLFF.

This clone has a single count. The chain uses TRBV6-5 and TRBJ2-1; TRBD1 matches 8 bases. The CDR3 has 11 residues. The V and J ends lost 6 bases and 10 bases, in that order; junction bases with no gene match: 2. Germline values: CDR1 MNHEY, CDR2 SVGAGI. CDR3 sequence (DNA): TGTGCCAGCAGCTGGACAGGGGAGCAGTTCTTC. As protein: CASSWTGEQFF.

This clone showed up just once. V is TRBV11-2 and J is TRBJ1-4; tentatively, D is TRBD1 (5 bases). Germline loops: CDR1 SGHAT, CDR2 FQNNGV. V was clipped by 6 bases and J by 5 bases, with 16 bases between them. The length of the CDR3 is 15 residues. CDR3 coding DNA: TGTGCCAGCAGTCAAGGGACGGGGAGGAATGAAAAACTGTTTTTT. Its translation is CASSQGTGRNEKLFF.

The chain carries TRBV7-8 and TRBJ2-2; possible D gene TRBD2, 6 bases. Germline CDR1 and CDR2: SGHVS and FQNEAQ. V lost 5 bases and J 4 bases, leaving 11 bases between the germline ends. The CDR3 consists of 14 residues. The CDR3 nucleotides are TGTGCCAGCAGCCAGGAGCGGGTCACCGGGGAGCTGTTTTTT. This translates into CASSQERVTGELFF.